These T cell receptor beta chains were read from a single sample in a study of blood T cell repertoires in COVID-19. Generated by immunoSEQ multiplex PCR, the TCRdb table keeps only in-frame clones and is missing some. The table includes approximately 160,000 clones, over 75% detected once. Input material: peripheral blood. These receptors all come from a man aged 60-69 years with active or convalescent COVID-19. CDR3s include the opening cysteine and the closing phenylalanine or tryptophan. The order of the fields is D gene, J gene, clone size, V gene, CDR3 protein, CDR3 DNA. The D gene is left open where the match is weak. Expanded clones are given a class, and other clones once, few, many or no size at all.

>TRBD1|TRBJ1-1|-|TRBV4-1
CASSRTGTGLNTEAFF
TGCGCCAGCAGCCGAACCGGGACAGGGCTGAACACTGAAGCTTTCTTT
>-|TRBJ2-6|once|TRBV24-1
CATSDPMSGANVLTF
TGTGCCACCAGTGACCCCATGTCTGGGGCCAACGTCCTGACTTTC
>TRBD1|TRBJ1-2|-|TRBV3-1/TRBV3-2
CASSRRQGPTGGYTF
TGTGCCAGCAGCCGTCGACAGGGGCCTACGGGAGGCTACACCTTC
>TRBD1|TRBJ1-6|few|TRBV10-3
CAITWDRNSPLHF
TGTGCCATCACTTGGGACAGAAATTCACCCCTCCACTTT
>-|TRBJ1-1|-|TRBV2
CASSRDTNTEAFF
TGTGCCAGCAGTCGGGACACAAACACTGAAGCTTTCTTT
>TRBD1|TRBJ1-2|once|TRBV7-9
CASTKGQDYGYTF
TGTGCCAGCACCAAGGGACAGGACTATGGCTACACCTTC
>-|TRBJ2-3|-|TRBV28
CASRSGLSTDTQYF
TGTGCCAGCAGATCAGGACTATCAACAGATACGCAGTATTTT
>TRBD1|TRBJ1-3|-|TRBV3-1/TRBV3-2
CASSQLTGVDTIYF
TGTGCCAGCAGCCAATTGACAGGGGTGGACACCATATATTTT
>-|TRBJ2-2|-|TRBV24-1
CATSDSGRAGELFF
TGTGCCACCAGTGATTCTGGGCGGGCCGGGGAGCTGTTTTTT
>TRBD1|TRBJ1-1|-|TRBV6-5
CASSMTGRTEAFF
TGTGCCAGCAGTATGACAGGGAGAACTGAAGCTTTCTTT
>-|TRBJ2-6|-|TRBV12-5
CASGLDRGGSGANVLTF
TGTGCTAGTGGTTTGGACCGAGGGGGCTCTGGGGCCAACGTCCTGACTTTC
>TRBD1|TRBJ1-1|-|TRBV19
CATESGGTEAFF
TGTGCCACCGAATCAGGGGGTACTGAAGCTTTCTTT
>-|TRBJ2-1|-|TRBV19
CATGVGRVGNEQFF
TGTGCCACCGGAGTTGGCCGTGTGGGCAATGAGCAGTTCTTC
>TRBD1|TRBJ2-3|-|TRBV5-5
CASSADRFPDTQYF
TGTGCCAGCAGTGCGGACAGGTTTCCAGATACGCAGTATTTT
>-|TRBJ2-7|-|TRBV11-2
CASSEGGVKNEQYF
TGTGCCAGCAGCGAAGGCGGGGTAAAGAACGAGCAGTACTTC
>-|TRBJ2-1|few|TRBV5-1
CASSPGQSGEQFF
TGCGCCAGCAGCCCCGGACAGTCGGGGGAGCAGTTCTTC
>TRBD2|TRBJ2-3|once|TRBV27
CASSPRSRSGGVTDTQYF
TGTGCCAGCAGTCCCAGATCGAGGAGCGGGGGGGTTACAGATACGCAGTATTTT
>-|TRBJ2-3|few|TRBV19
CASSISGGVTTGTDTQYF
TGTGCCAGTAGTATAAGTGGAGGGGTCACCACTGGCACAGATACGCAGTATTTT
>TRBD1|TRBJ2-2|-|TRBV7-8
CASSLRGTGSGELFF
TGTGCCAGCAGCCTGAGGGGGACAGGGTCCGGGGAGCTGTTTTTT
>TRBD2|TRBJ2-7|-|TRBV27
CASSPQGLARPYEQYF
TGTGCCAGCAGTCCCCAGGGACTAGCGAGACCCTACGAGCAGTACTTC
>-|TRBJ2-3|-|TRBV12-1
CASSLIAGVDLDTQYF
TGTGCCAGCAGCTTAATCGCGGGAGTGGATTTAGATACGCAGTATTTT
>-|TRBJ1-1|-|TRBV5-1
CASSPMGGARTEAFF
TGCGCCAGCAGCCCTATGGGGGGGGCGAGGACTGAAGCTTTCTTT
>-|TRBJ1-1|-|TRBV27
CASSHELASAEAFF
TGTGCCAGCAGCCACGAATTGGCCTCCGCAGAAGCTTTCTTT
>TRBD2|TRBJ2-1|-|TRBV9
CASSVEGGGADEQFF
TGTGCCAGCAGCGTAGAAGGCGGGGGGGCAGATGAGCAGTTCTTC
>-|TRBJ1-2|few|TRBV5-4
CASSTRGKLNYGYTF
TGTGCCAGCAGCACCCGAGGGAAGCTCAACTATGGCTACACCTTC
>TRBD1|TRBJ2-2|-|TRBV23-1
CASSVGQGMNTGELFF
TGCGCCAGCAGTGTAGGACAGGGAATGAACACCGGGGAGCTGTTTTTT
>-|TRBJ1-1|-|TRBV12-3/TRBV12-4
CASSFAGPTEAFF
TGTGCCAGCAGTTTTGCGGGGCCCACTGAAGCTTTCTTT
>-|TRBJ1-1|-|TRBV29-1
CSARGDLITEAFF
TGCAGCGCTCGCGGGGACCTGATCACTGAAGCTTTCTTT
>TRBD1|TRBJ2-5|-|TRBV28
CASSFPVRSGTGDLETQYF
TGTGCCAGCAGTTTCCCCGTCCGGAGCGGGACAGGGGATCTGGAGACCCAGTACTTC
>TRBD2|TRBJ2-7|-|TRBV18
CASSPEGGPSEQYF
TGTGCCAGCTCCCCGGAGGGAGGGCCTAGCGAGCAGTACTTC
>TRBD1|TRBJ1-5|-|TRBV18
CASSPDRVGQPQHF
TGTGCCAGCTCACCGGACAGGGTGGGACAGCCCCAGCATTTT
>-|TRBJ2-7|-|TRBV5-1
CASSLGTRVSGDSYEQYF
TGCGCCAGCAGCTTGGGAACTAGGGTATCGGGGGACTCCTACGAGCAGTACTTC
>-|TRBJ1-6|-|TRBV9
CASSVERVAYNSPLHF
TGTGCCAGCAGCGTAGAGCGGGTGGCCTATAATTCACCCCTCCACTTT
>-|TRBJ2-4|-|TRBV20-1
CSAAQQQSQYF
TGCAGTGCCGCGCAACAACAGTCTCAGTACTTC
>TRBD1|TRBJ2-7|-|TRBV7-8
CASSSGQGVSYEQYF
TGTGCCAGCAGCTCGGGACAGGGGGTTAGCTACGAGCAGTACTTC
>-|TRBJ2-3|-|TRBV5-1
CASSAGLSTDTQYF
TGCGCCAGCAGCGCGGGTCTTAGCACAGATACGCAGTATTTT
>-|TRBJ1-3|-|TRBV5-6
CASSLDLPGNTIYF
TGTGCCAGCAGCTTGGACTTACCTGGAAACACCATATATTTT
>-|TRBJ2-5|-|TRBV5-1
CASSLAGLNQETQYF
TGCGCCAGCAGCTTGGCGGGACTCAACCAAGAGACCCAGTACTTC
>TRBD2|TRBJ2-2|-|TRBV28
CASSYYRGGLAGDTGELFF
TGTGCCAGCAGTTACTACAGGGGTGGACTAGCGGGGGACACCGGGGAGCTGTTTTTT
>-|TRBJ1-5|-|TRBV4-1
CASSLDGNQPQHF
TGCGCCAGCAGCCTAGACGGTAATCAGCCCCAGCATTTT
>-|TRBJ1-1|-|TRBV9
CASSVQGSTNTEAFF
TGTGCCAGCAGCGTTCAGGGATCGACGAACACTGAAGCTTTCTTT
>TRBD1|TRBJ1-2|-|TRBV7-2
CASSTTRQGPNYGYTF
TGTGCCAGCAGCACGACTAGACAGGGACCAAACTATGGCTACACCTTC
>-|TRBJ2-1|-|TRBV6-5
CASRPEPLLRQFF
TGTGCCAGCAGACCTGAACCTCTGCTTAGGCAGTTCTTC
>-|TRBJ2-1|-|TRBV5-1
CASSTGGSYNEQFF
TGCGCCAGCAGCACCGGCGGCTCCTACAATGAGCAGTTCTTC
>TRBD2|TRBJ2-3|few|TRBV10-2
CASSDNGLAGTDTQYF
TGCGCCAGCAGTGATAATGGACTAGCGGGCACAGATACGCAGTATTTT
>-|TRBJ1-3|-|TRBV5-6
CASSLNVARIVNRVIYF
TGTGCCAGCAGCTTGAACGTTGCTCGAATAGTGAACAGGGTCATATATTTT
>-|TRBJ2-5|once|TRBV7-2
CASSLYRPEETQYF
TGTGCCAGCAGCTTATACAGACCTGAAGAGACCCAGTACTTC
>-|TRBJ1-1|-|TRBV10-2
CASSETRTDEAFF
TGCGCCAGCAGTGAGACTCGGACAGACGAAGCTTTCTTT
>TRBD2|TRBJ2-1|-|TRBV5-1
CASSQNAGTSGRKGGNEQFF
TGCGCCAGCAGCCAAAATGCCGGGACTAGCGGGAGAAAGGGGGGTAATGAGCAGTTCTTC
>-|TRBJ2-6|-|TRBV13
CASRSGGARPTKYSGANVLTF
TGTGCCAGCAGGTCAGGTGGGGCACGGCCGACGAAATACTCTGGGGCCAACGTCCTGACTTTC
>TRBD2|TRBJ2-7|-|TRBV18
CASSPPASGISGEQYF
TGTGCCAGCTCACCACCGGCTAGCGGGATATCGGGTGAGCAGTACTTC
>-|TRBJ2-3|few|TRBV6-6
CASSGPGSDTQYF
TGTGCCAGCAGTGGGCCGGGGTCAGATACGCAGTATTTT
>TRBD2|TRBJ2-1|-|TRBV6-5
CASSLQTSTYNEQFF
TGTGCCAGCAGTCTTCAGACTAGCACCTACAATGAGCAGTTCTTC
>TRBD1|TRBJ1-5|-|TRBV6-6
CASSPGQSISNQPQHF
TGTGCCAGCAGCCCGGGACAGTCTATTAGCAATCAGCCCCAGCATTTT
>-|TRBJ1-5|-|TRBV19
CASSLQGLVSNQPQHF
TGTGCCAGTAGCCTACAGGGTTTGGTAAGCAATCAGCCCCAGCATTTT
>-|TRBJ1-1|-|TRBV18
CASSKRDIPGTEAFF
TGTGCCAGCTCAAAACGGGACATACCTGGGACTGAAGCTTTCTTT
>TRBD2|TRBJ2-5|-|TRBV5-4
CASSPGGGRPETQYF
TGTGCCAGCAGCCCGGGGGGGGGACGGCCAGAGACCCAGTACTTC
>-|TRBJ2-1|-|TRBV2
CASLVDSYNEQFF
TGTGCCAGCTTGGTCGACAGCTACAATGAGCAGTTCTTC
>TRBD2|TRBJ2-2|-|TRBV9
CASSPRTSGEPKTGELFF
TGTGCCAGCAGCCCCCGGACTAGCGGGGAGCCGAAAACCGGGGAGCTGTTTTTT
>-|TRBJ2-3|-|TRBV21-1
CASSKAKDSGWTDTQYF
TGTGCCAGCAGCAAAGCAAAGGATTCAGGGTGGACAGATACGCAGTATTTT